A selection of T cell receptor beta chains follows, all from one sample in a study of T cells after yellow fever vaccination. TCRdb re-called the 5' RACE reads with MiXCR, one entry per CDR3 protein. The sample has fewer than 100,000 distinct CDR3 sequences, 4.5% to 6% seen once. Here the sequenced sample was CD8+ T cells sorted from PBMCs, taken 10 days after the yellow fever booster vaccination. The receptors were gathered from a man between 18 and 29 years old who received the YFV17D yellow fever vaccine. Each CDR3 is given without its conserved first and last residue. Where a row states a size, it is once, few, many or the class of an expanded clone; other rows omit it.

. | TRBV7-9 | ASSRTTSEQF
few | TRBV3-1 | ASSLDSPSGANVLT
few | TRBV7-9 | ASLPRTRSETQY
. | TRBV7-2 | ASSLSVVEGRGQETQY
. | TRBV30 | AWSLGGAYEQY
many | TRBV5-4 | ASSVGTGGNIQY
. | TRBV24-1 | ATSDSGEGETQY
many | TRBV4-3 | ASSPTPGQISDTQY
few | TRBV4-3 | ASSQDTGTDTEAF
. | TRBV5-6 | ASSSLKLTGEDTEAF
. | TRBV7-9 | ASSLAEGVGFNEQF
many | TRBV7-9 | ASSYGPSGEQY
. | TRBV6-5 | ASRLAGGSSYNEQF
few | TRBV5-4 | ASSPDSGGGELF
. | TRBV6-2/TRBV6-3 | ASRYREDNQPQH
many | TRBV27 | ASQQTNHRVAGELF
. | TRBV7-9 | ASSSGTGTNYGYT
many | TRBV9 | ASSVEGRGAYNEQF
many | TRBV13 | ASSLETGTGEKQF
. | TRBV4-2 | ASSQGTSGGLVEQF
. | TRBV11-2 | ASSPFSIPAPDTQY
. | TRBV5-6 | ASRKGGLFTDTQY
many | TRBV15 | ATSRQRFAGELF
many | TRBV20-1 | SAPRGDPETQY
few | TRBV7-9 | AGSTGTSVPPDTQY
. | TRBV4-3 | ASSQEVQGGYSYEQY
. | TRBV7-9 | ATSLNLRSQETQY
few | TRBV12-3/TRBV12-4 | ASSQTGTGGNQPQH
many | TRBV7-2 | ASESQGDYEQY
many | TRBV15 | ATTNSYNSPLH
. | TRBV5-6 | ASTWTAWPGEQF
few | TRBV30 | AWTGGIVAF
few | TRBV6-1 | ASGVQTFRETQY
. | TRBV13 | ASEGSGNGYT
many | TRBV4-1 | ASSQDGQGFYEQY
. | TRBV7-6 | ASSLASGQGFYNEQF
few | TRBV5-4 | ASSLRTSTGELF
few | TRBV20-1 | SASHAGLMSTEAF
. | TRBV4-3 | ASSQEGLAGANTGELF
few | TRBV29-1 | SVAVNVQARSYNEQF
few | TRBV4-3 | ASSQGRGGTDTQY
. | TRBV30 | AWSAGTGGLDEQY
few | TRBV10-3 | AISERQEGVNTEAF
. | TRBV30 | AWDLGQGNEKLF